Reported below is one T cell receptor (beta chain). The V gene's germline CDR1 is MDHEN and CDR2 SYDVKM. CDR3 size: 16 residues. Between the trimmed V and J ends, which lost 5 bases and 2 bases, there was a span of 15 bases. This sample is drawn from a study of blood T cell repertoires in COVID-19. Study overall: There were acute and convalescent COVID-19 samples, and they came from the United States, Italy and Spain. T cells, B-cell-depleted T cells, or PBMCs provided the cDNA or gDNA that served as material.

The age range of participants was about 18 to 100 years, with residence in about two dozen US areas. Participants reported their clinical history, and cohort assignment relied on those reports. Some clones are missing from TCRdb's copy, which holds only in-frame ones; the method was immunoSEQ multiplex PCR. The table shows approximately 170,000 clones, with around 80% occurring only once. The source material was PBMCs or T cells enriched from blood (not recorded which). The chain recombines TRBV28 with TRBJ2-2, with D maybe TRBD1 (5 bases). This receptor was taken from a woman aged 70-85 years in a cohort exposed to, infected with or recovered from COVID-19 (not recorded which). The CDR3 DNA is TGTGCCAGCAGTCTGCCACAGGAATTAAACACCGGGGAGCTGTTTTTT. Amino acids: CASSLPQELNTGELFF.